These 22 T cell receptor beta chains share one sample of origin, sequenced in a study of shared clonotypes between healthy human individuals. Using immunoSEQ multiplex PCR, the repertoire was profiled, and TCRdb retains in-frame clones only, with some absent. The sample lists fewer than 700,000 clones, 85% to 95% seen once, with approximately 0.11% in the top ten. In the naive CD8 group, cells lacked CD45RO and were positively selected for CCR7, so terminally differentiated effector memory CD45RA+ cells were left out. The sequenced material came from naive CD8+ T cells sorted from blood. The receptors originated from a woman under 40 in good health.

The genes are TRBV7-3 and TRBJ2-3; 10 nucleotides line up with TRBD2. V lost 2 bases and J lost 0; bases outside the gene matches: 2. The CDR3 covers 16 residues. In germline, CDR1 is SGHTA, CDR2 FQGTGA. In DNA form, the CDR3 reads TGTGCCAGCAGCTTACTAGCGGGGGCTAGCACAGATACGCAGTATTTT. It is translated as CASSLLAGASTDTQYF.

This clone was observed a single time. The chain recombines TRBV7-6 with TRBJ2-5, with 10 bases lining up with TRBD1. The germline V gene encodes CDR1 SGHVS and CDR2 FNYEAQ. V was clipped by 5 bases and J by 5 bases; unmatched bases: 8. The CDR3 has 15 residues. The CDR3 DNA reads TGTGCCAGCAGCCCTAGGGACAGGGGCGTCGAGACCCAGTACTTC. Its translation: CASSPRDRGVETQYF. The entire variable domain, with the rest obtained from reference TRBV7-6 and TRBJ2-5, is as follows: GAGVSQSPRYKVTKRGQDVALRCDPISGHVSLYWYRQALGQGPEFLTYFNYEAQQDKSGLPNDRFSAERPEGSISTLTIQRTEQRDSAMYRCASSPRDRGVETQYFGPGTRLLVL.

The CDR3 spells CASSEEESSNIQYF. In DNA form, the CDR3 reads TGTGCCAGCAGTGAAGAGGAGTCATCAAACATTCAGTACTTC. The rearrangement joins TRBV2 to TRBJ2-4; D is undetermined. The CDR3 spans 14 residues. The germline V and J ends were trimmed by 1 base and 6 bases, with 10 bases remaining between them. In germline, CDR1 is SNHLY, CDR2 FYNNEI.

The V and J genes are TRBV28 and TRBJ2-1, with TRBD2 as a possible D gene (5 bases). The CDR3 is 16 amino acids. Trimming shortened V by 6 bases and J by 7 bases, and 22 bases separated the two germline ends. Germline V gives CDR1 MDHEN, CDR2 SYDVKM. The CDR3 DNA reads TGTGCCAGCAGGCCAACCGGCGAGGGCAGGTGGAATGAGCAGTTCTTC. It translates to CASRPTGEGRWNEQFF.

This sequence joins TRBV7-8 and TRBJ2-7; 10 bases are a match to TRBD2. CDR1 SGHVS and CDR2 FQNEAQ come from the germline V gene. J lost 7 bases, V lost 4 bases, and 10 bases had no gene match. There are 15 residues in the CDR3. CDR3 sequence: CASSSWTSGNLEQYF. CDR3 in DNA: TGTGCCAGCAGCTCATGGACTAGCGGTAATTTGGAGCAGTACTTC. Full variable domain (rest looked up from reference TRBV7-8 and TRBJ2-7): GAGVSQSPRYKVAKRGQDVALRCDPISGHVSLFWYQQALGQGPEFLTYFQNEAQLDKSGLPSDRFFAERPEGSVSTLKIQRTQQEDSAVYLCASSSWTSGNLEQYFGPGTRLTVT.

This chain uses TRBV2 with TRBJ2-6, with a tentative D call TRBD1 (5 bases). V lost 2 bases and J 0 bases, leaving 11 bases between the germline ends. The germline V gene has CDR1 SNHLY and CDR2 FYNNEI. CDR3 length equals 17 residues. CDR3 coding DNA: TGTGCCAGCAGTGAAAAGGGGTTAACCTCTGGGGCCAACGTCCTGACTTTC. It yields the protein CASSEKGLTSGANVLTF.

The J gene is TRBJ2-7, the V gene TRBV28, with 12 bases fitting TRBD2. Trimming took 6 bases from V and 3 from J; bases not matched to a gene: 3. This CDR3 spans 14 amino acids. Per the germline V gene, CDR1 is MDHEN and CDR2 is SYDVKM. This chain's CDR3 is CASSLAGGYYEQYF. In nucleotides, the CDR3 is TGTGCCAGCAGCCTAGCGGGAGGGTACTACGAGCAGTACTTC.

CDR3 protein: CSAGDGSYEQYF. CDR3 DNA sequence: TGCAGCGCCGGGGACGGATCCTACGAGCAGTACTTC. This chain links TRBV29-1 with TRBJ2-7; perhaps D is TRBD1 or TRBD2 (5 bases each). V was pared by 7 bases and J by 1 base, with 11 bases between. The V gene's germline CDR1 is SQVTM and CDR2 ANQGSEA. CDR3 size: 12 residues.

This sequence joins TRBV5-6 and TRBJ2-1, with D possibly matching TRBD1 (6 bases). The length of the CDR3 is 15 residues. V lost 4 bases to trimming and J lost 6 bases, with 17 bases between them. Germline V lookup: CDR1 SGHDT, CDR2 YYEEEE. CDR3 sequence reads: CASSGGQIITNEQFF. CDR3 coding DNA: TGTGCCAGCAGCGGTGGACAGATTATCACCAATGAGCAGTTCTTC.

The chain has TRBV27 and TRBJ2-7; tentative D call: TRBD2 (5 bases). V was clipped by 7 bases and J by 0 bases, with 13 bases between them. Germline CDR1 is MNHEY and CDR2 is SMNVEV (reference sequence). The CDR3 runs to 14 residues. CDR3 sequence: CASKAAAGSYEQYF. The CDR3 bases are TGTGCCAGCAAGGCGGCGGCGGGCTCCTACGAGCAGTACTTC.

The V gene is TRBV14, the J gene TRBJ1-2; no clear D gene. This CDR3 has 12 amino acids. The V end lost 4 bases, the J end lost 2 bases, and 5 bases lay between the germline ends. Germline lookup yields CDR1 SGHDN and CDR2 FVKESK. The CDR3 spells CASSPGNYGYTF. The CDR3 DNA reads as TGTGCCAGCAGCCCGGGAAACTATGGCTACACCTTC.

V gene TRBV20-1 combines with J gene TRBJ2-5, with a possible D match to TRBD2 (5 bases). The J call may be incorrect, as the DNA end agrees better with TRBJ2-7. This CDR3 has 11 residues. Germline assignment: CDR1 DFQATT and CDR2 SNEGSKA (reference sequence). CDR3 in DNA: TGCAGTGCTTTACTAGTGGACGAGCAGTACTTC. As protein: CSALLVDEQYF.

The V gene is TRBV2, the J gene TRBJ1-1; 7 bases agree with TRBD1. The CDR3 contains 13 residues. J lost 6 bases, V lost 11 bases, and 12 bases had no gene match. CDR1 is SNHLY and CDR2 is FYNNEI in the germline V gene. CDR3 protein: CAGTDRVKSEAFF. The CDR3 DNA reads TGTGCCGGAACTGACAGGGTAAAGTCTGAAGCTTTCTTT.

A note on this clone: The sample carries other DNA sequences with the same CDR3. This chain connects TRBV6-5 to TRBJ2-7; maybe TRBD1 (6 bases). V lost 2 bases to trimming and J lost 2 bases, with 10 bases between them. The CDR3 is 14 amino acids. Germline CDR1 and CDR2: MNHEY and SVGAGI. This CDR3 is CASSYGTNTYEQYF. DNA of the CDR3: TGTGCCAGCAGTTACGGGACAAATACCTACGAGCAGTACTTC.

The chain employs TRBV4-1 and TRBJ2-7, with TRBD1 matching 9 bases. The V segment lost 0 bases and the J segment 6 bases; nucleotides outside the gene matches: 6. Germline lookup yields CDR1 MGHRA and CDR2 YSYEKL. The CDR3 contains 15 residues. CDR3 amino acids: CASSQDRTGVREQYF. CDR3 bases: TGCGCCAGCAGCCAAGATCGGACAGGGGTCCGCGAGCAGTACTTC.

CDR3 sequence reads: CASTGLDNEQFF. The CDR3 DNA reads TGTGCCAGCACCGGGCTCGACAATGAGCAGTTCTTC. The chain joins TRBV7-6 to TRBJ2-1; D is undetermined. The CDR3 covers 12 residues. The V and J ends lost 7 bases and 5 bases respectively, with 9 bases between them. Germline V gene sequence: CDR1 SGHVS, CDR2 FNYEAQ.

The V and J genes are TRBV5-1 and TRBJ2-7, with 12 bases fitting TRBD2. Unmatched junction bases numbered 16, after V lost 4 bases and J lost 5 bases. CDR3 length: 18 residues. The germline V gene has CDR1 SGHRS and CDR2 YFSETQ. CDR3 loop: CASSLGHGLAGGLDEQYF. Here the CDR3 DNA reads TGCGCCAGCAGCCTGGGACATGGGCTAGCGGGAGGGCTCGACGAGCAGTACTTC.

The chain is built from TRBV7-9 and TRBJ2-7; 11 nucleotides line up with TRBD1. J gave up 0 bases and V 0 bases, and 1 base lay outside the gene matches. Germline loops: CDR1 SEHNR, CDR2 FQNEAQ (reference sequence). The CDR3 is 16 residues long. The CDR3 DNA follows: TGTGCCAGCAGCTTAGCGGGGACAGGGGGCTCCTACGAGCAGTACTTC. Its translation is CASSLAGTGGSYEQYF. Full variable domain (remainder filled in from reference TRBV7-9 and TRBJ2-7): DTGVSQNPRHKITKRGQNVTFRCDPISEHNRLYWYRQTLGQGPEFLTYFQNEAQLEKSRLLSDRFSAERPKGSFSTLEIQRTEQGDSAMYLCASSLAGTGGSYEQYFGPGTRLTVT.

Concerning this clone: A junction end diverges from the germline sequence, so it may reflect a read error. The chain joins TRBV6-1 to TRBJ2-7; either TRBD1 or TRBD2 may fit D (5 bases each). The CDR3 loop spans 16 amino acids. From germline, CDR1 is MNHNS and CDR2 SASEGT. The CDR3, as DNA: TGTGCCAGCAGTGAAACCCCGAAGTGGGGGTCCGGGGACGTCGACTTC. Protein product: CASSETPKWGSGDVDF.

The chain uses TRBV4-2 and TRBJ2-1; 10 nucleotides match TRBD2. The CDR3 has 15 amino acids. Looked up from germline, CDR1 is LGHNA and CDR2 is YNFKEQ. J lost 8 bases, V lost 0 bases, and 4 bases had no gene match. The CDR3 DNA is TGTGCCAGCAGCCAAGAAGCGGGAGGGCACGATGAGCAGTTCTTC. It specifies CASSQEAGGHDEQFF.

The chain joins TRBV5-1 to TRBJ2-1; no clear D gene. The ends were cut back, 7 bases at V and 0 bases at J, with 8 bases in the middle. The CDR3 totals 13 residues. Germline V gives CDR1 SGHRS, CDR2 YFSETQ. CDR3 residues: CASVISSYNEQFF. CDR3 DNA sequence: TGCGCCAGCGTCATCAGCTCCTACAATGAGCAGTTCTTC.

V and J are TRBV27 and TRBJ1-1; D not certain. The V gene's germline CDR1 is MNHEY and CDR2 SMNVEV (reference sequence). The CDR3 has 14 amino acids. Trimming cost V 5 bases and J 3 bases, with 13 bases left between them. The CDR3 nucleotides are TGTGCCAGCAGTCCCACAGAGCCTCACACTGAAGCTTTCTTT. Protein sequence: CASSPTEPHTEAFF.